This T cell receptor (beta chain) was captured by sequencing in a study of blood T cell repertoires in COVID-19. About the study: In each case, the material was cDNA or gDNA derived from T cells, B-cell-depleted T cells, or PBMCs.

Only in-frame clones appear in the TCRdb table, and some are missing; sequencing was by immunoSEQ multiplex PCR. Found here are some 100,000 clones, more than 85% of them singletons; the top ten hold 0.97%. The V end lost 3 bases, the J end lost 3 bases, and 12 bases lay between the germline ends. The CDR3 spans 15 residues. Germline V gene lookup returns CDR1 MGHDK and CDR2 SYGVNS. The sequencing input was peripheral blood. The receptor comes from a man in his sixties with acute or convalescent COVID-19. The chain combines TRBV25-1 with TRBJ2-4; D gene ambiguous. CDR3 protein: CASSDASLGKNIQYF. The CDR3 region has the DNA TGTGCCAGCAGTGACGCCTCCCTCGGCAAAAACATTCAGTACTTC.